The rows below give T cell receptor beta chains drawn from one sample of a study of T-cell reconstitution after alpha-beta-depleted transplantation in children. TCRdb reprocessed the PCR reads via MiXCR and lists one record per CDR3 protein. The table shows about 160,000 distinct CDR3 sequences, with around 10% occurring only once. Sequenced here: PBMCs, sampled before TCRalphabeta/CD19-depleted stem cell transplant. The receptor source for this set is a boy aged 2-15 years with acute myeloid leukemia, due to receive a stem cell transplant. Both conserved end residues are part of each CDR3. D genes are given only for firm matches. Size tells how often a clone was seen (once, few, many) or the class of an expanded clone, and some rows leave it out.

clone_size	j_call	v_call	d_call	cdr3_nt	cdr3_aa
many	TRBJ1-6	TRBV4-1	-	TGCGCCAGCAGCCAAACCGGGACACCACATTCACCCCTCCACTTT	CASSQTGTPHSPLHF
many	TRBJ2-5	TRBV3-1	TRBD1	TGTGCCAGCAGCCAAGTTGTGGGGCAGGGGGCGCCTTTTTCCCAAGAGACCCAGTACTTC	CASSQVVGQGAPFSQETQYF
many	TRBJ1-6	TRBV3-1	-	TGTGCCAGCAGCCGGGGGAGCTCCTATAATTCACCCCTCCACTTT	CASSRGSSYNSPLHF
many	TRBJ2-6	TRBV20-1	-	TGCAGTGCTAGAGAAGGGTCTGGGGCCAACGTCCTGACTTTC	CSAREGSGANVLTF
many	TRBJ1-1	TRBV5-1	-	TGCGCCAGCAGCCGGGGCATCACTGAAGCTTTCTTT	CASSRGITEAFF
many	TRBJ1-4	TRBV20-1	TRBD1	TGCAGTGCCAGACCGGGACAGTTTAATGAAAAACTGTTTTTT	CSARPGQFNEKLFF
many	TRBJ2-7	TRBV20-1	TRBD2	TGCAGTGCTAGCACCCCGGGACTACCCTACGAGCAGTACTTC	CSASTPGLPYEQYF
-	TRBJ1-1	TRBV11-2	-	TGTGCCAGCAGCTTGGGGGCCAGAACTGAAGCTTTCTTT	CASSLGARTEAFF
many	TRBJ2-4	TRBV20-1	-	TGCAGTGCTAGCCTCGCGGACAGAGCCAAAAACATTCAGTACTTC	CSASLADRAKNIQYF
many	TRBJ1-3	TRBV20-1	-	TGCAGTGCAGCGGGTGGCAGGGGCACCCTTGGAAACACCATATATTTT	CSAAGGRGTLGNTIYF
many	TRBJ1-4	TRBV5-1	TRBD1	TGCGCCAGCAGCTCGCGACAGGGGCGGAATGAAAAACTGTTTTTT	CASSSRQGRNEKLFF
many	TRBJ1-2	TRBV6-5	-	TGTGCCAGCAGACACGGGGCCTATGGCTACACCTTC	CASRHGAYGYTF
many	TRBJ2-7	TRBV25-1	-	TGTGCCAGCGGACGTGGGTACGAGCAGTACTTC	CASGRGYEQYF
-	TRBJ1-1	TRBV20-1	TRBD1	TGCAGTGCGACCCGGACAGGGGGCGCGTGGGAAGCTTTCTTT	CSATRTGGAWEAFF
many	TRBJ2-3	TRBV4-1	-	TGCGCCAGCAGCCAACTCCATGCGGGGGCGGCAGATACGCAGTATTTT	CASSQLHAGAADTQYF
many	TRBJ1-6	TRBV20-1	-	TGCAGTGCTAACAGCCGACAGAATAGGGATTCACCCCTCCACTTT	CSANSRQNRDSPLHF
many	TRBJ1-1	TRBV7-2	-	TGTGCCAGCAGCTTCCAGGGTCAGGACACTGAAGCTTTCTTT	CASSFQGQDTEAFF
many	TRBJ2-1	TRBV7-2	-	TGTGCCAGCAGCTTAGGGCGGGAATTCCATGAGCAGTTCTTC	CASSLGREFHEQFF